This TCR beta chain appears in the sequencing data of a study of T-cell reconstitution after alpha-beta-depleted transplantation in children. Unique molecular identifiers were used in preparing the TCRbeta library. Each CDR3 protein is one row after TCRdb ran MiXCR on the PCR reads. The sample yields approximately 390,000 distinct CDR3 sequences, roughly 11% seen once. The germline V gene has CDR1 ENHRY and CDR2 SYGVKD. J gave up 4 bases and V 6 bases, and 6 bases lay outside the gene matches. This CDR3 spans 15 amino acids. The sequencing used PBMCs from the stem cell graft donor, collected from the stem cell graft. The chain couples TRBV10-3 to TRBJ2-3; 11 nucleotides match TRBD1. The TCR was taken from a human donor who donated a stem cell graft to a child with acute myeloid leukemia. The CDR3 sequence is CAIRAGTGGADTQYF. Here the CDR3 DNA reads TGTGCCATCAGGGCCGGGACAGGGGGGGCAGATACGCAGTATTTT.